The 27 T cell receptor beta chains below all came from one sample that was sequenced in a study of cytomegalovirus exposure and HLA in healthy donors. 13 Jbeta primers and 60 Vbeta primers were used for the PCR. Clones were sequenced by immunoSEQ multiplex PCR, and TCRdb holds only the in-frame ones, with some missing. Counted here are about 32,000 clones, roughly 84% occurring once; the ten biggest clones make up about 3.6%. Sequencing was performed on PBMCs. The origin of the receptors is a woman aged 18 to 35 in good health and CMV-seronegative.

This sequence joins TRBV7-8 and TRBJ1-5; a weak D match, TRBD1 (5 bases). The CDR3 covers 15 residues. Germline V gives CDR1 SGHVS, CDR2 FQNEAQ. V was clipped by 10 bases and J by 0 bases, with 16 bases between them. The CDR3 DNA is TGTGCCATCATGAGACAGCCTTATAGCAATCAGCCCCAGCATTTT. This sequence encodes CAIMRQPYSNQPQHF. Together with reference TRBV7-8 and TRBJ1-5, the CDR3 gives the full variable domain: GAGVSQSPRYKVAKRGQDVALRCDPISGHVSLFWYQQALGQGPEFLTYFQNEAQLDKSGLPSDRFFAERPEGSVSTLKIQRTQQEDSAVYLCAIMRQPYSNQPQHFGDGTRLSIL.

The chain is built from TRBV9 and TRBJ2-1; 13 bases agree with TRBD2. V lost 1 base and J lost 5; bases outside the gene matches: 3. Per germline, CDR1 SGDLS and CDR2 YYNGEE. This CDR3 region has 16 residues. CDR3: CASSVTGTSGNNEQFF. The CDR3 bases are TGTGCCAGCAGCGTAACCGGGACTAGCGGGAACAATGAGCAGTTCTTC.

The chain's CDR3 is CASSLAQYEQYF. The CDR3 nucleotides read TGTGCCAGCAGCTTAGCACAATACGAGCAGTACTTC. The J gene is TRBJ2-7, the V gene TRBV7-9; D not resolved. Germline V gene lookup returns CDR1 SEHNR and CDR2 FQNEAQ (reference sequence). This CDR3 is built from 12 residues. V lost 0 bases and J lost 4, with 4 bases in between.

V and J are TRBV6-1 and TRBJ2-7; 7 nucleotides agree with TRBD1. This CDR3 spans 15 amino acids. CDR1 and CDR2 from the germline V gene are MNHNS and SASEGT. V trimming: 6 bases; J trimming: 2 bases; junction bases outside the gene matches: 10. The CDR3 sequence: CASRETGTEAYEQYF. The DNA for the CDR3 is TGTGCCAGCAGGGAAACCGGGACAGAAGCCTACGAGCAGTACTTC.

The chain couples TRBV18 to TRBJ1-2; D gene ambiguous. CDR1 KGHSH and CDR2 LQKENI come from the germline V gene. The V and J ends lost 4 bases and 1 base respectively, with 7 bases between them. This CDR3 spans 13 amino acids. CDR3 coding DNA: TGTGCCAGCTCACTCGGGGATAACTATGGCTACACCTTC. This codes for CASSLGDNYGYTF.

With regard to this clone: Other DNA sequences from this sample encode an identical CDR3 as well. DNA of the CDR3: TGTGCCAGCAGTGGGCAGGGAAGGAATACGCAGTATTTT. The encoded protein is CASSGQGRNTQYF. The chain recombines TRBV2 with TRBJ2-3, with D perhaps matching TRBD1 (5 bases). V gave up 4 bases and J gave up 7 bases, with 12 bases separating them. The germline gives CDR1 SNHLY, CDR2 FYNNEI. The CDR3 runs to 13 residues.

The CDR3 here is CASDPGGHNSPLHF. For the CDR3, the DNA is TGTGCCAGCGACCCGGGAGGACATAATTCACCCCTCCACTTT. The chain couples TRBV7-9 to TRBJ1-6; D unresolved. Germline loops: CDR1 SEHNR, CDR2 FQNEAQ (reference sequence). CDR3 size: 14 residues. V lost 8 bases and J lost 5, with 13 bases in between. The variable domain in full, with the rest retrieved from reference TRBV7-9 and TRBJ1-6, is DTGVSQNPRHKITKRGQNVTFRCDPISEHNRLYWYRQTLGQGPEFLTYFQNEAQLEKSRLLSDRFSAERPKGSFSTLEIQRTEQGDSAMYLCASDPGGHNSPLHFGNGTRLTVT.

In this sample, this clone turned up a few times. The chain joins TRBV7-2 to TRBJ2-7; 7 bases agree with TRBD1. The V and J ends lost 4 bases and 1 base, in that order; junction bases with no gene match: 4. Germline V lookup: CDR1 SGHTA, CDR2 FQGNSA. The CDR3 covers 14 residues. In nucleotides, the CDR3 is TGTGCCAGCAGCTCGAGACAGGGTTCCTACGAGCAGTACTTC. It translates to CASSSRQGSYEQYF.

This chain joins TRBV6-5 and TRBJ2-3; a weak D match, TRBD2 (5 bases). This CDR3 is 14 amino acids long. Germline CDR1 and CDR2: MNHEY and SVGAGI. The germline V and J ends were trimmed by 6 bases and 2 bases, with 12 bases remaining between them. This chain's CDR3 is CASSPDWTTDTQYF. CDR3 DNA: TGTGCCAGCAGCCCGGACTGGACCACAGATACGCAGTATTTT.

The rearrangement links TRBV4-2 to TRBJ2-1; tentative D call: TRBD1 (6 bases). Trimming removed 1 base at V and 4 bases at J, with 11 bases between. Per the germline V gene, CDR1 is LGHNA and CDR2 is YNFKEQ. The CDR3 is made up of 15 amino acids. The CDR3 DNA reads TGTGCCAGCAGCCAAGGGCTGGACAGATACAATGAGCAGTTCTTC. Translating it yields CASSQGLDRYNEQFF.

In this sample, this clone turned up a few times. A junction end diverges from the germline sequence, so it may reflect a read error. The chain links TRBV28 to TRBJ2-6, with TRBD2 identical over 7 bases. The CDR3 is 17 residues long. Germline V gene sequence: CDR1 MDHEN, CDR2 SYDVKM. The CDR3 DNA reads TGTGCCAGCAGTTTTGGGGGGGGTTACGGTGGGGCCAACGTCCTGCCTTTC. It is translated as CASSFGGGYGGANVLPF.

This chain joins TRBV6-1 and TRBJ2-7, with 12 bases lining up with TRBD2. V gave up 2 bases and J gave up 6 bases; unmatched junction bases: 5. The CDR3 loop spans 15 amino acids. Germline V lookup: CDR1 MNHNS, CDR2 SASEGT. CDR3 region: CASSEMTSGRFEQYF. The CDR3 DNA reads TGTGCCAGCAGTGAAATGACTAGCGGGAGATTCGAGCAGTACTTC.

This clone was observed once. The V call is TRBV6-1, the J call TRBJ2-2; D ambiguous. Germline loops: CDR1 MNHNS, CDR2 SASEGT. The length of the CDR3 is 14 residues. Trimming stripped 0 bases from V and 3 bases from J, with 5 bases between. The CDR3: CASSEAADTGELFF. CDR3 bases: TGTGCCAGCAGTGAAGCGGCGGACACCGGGGAGCTGTTTTTT.

The chain links TRBV27 to TRBJ2-5, with TRBD2 matching 8 bases. The J call may be wrong; the DNA end is better matched by TRBJ2-7. The CDR3 sequence is 13 residues long. Germline CDR1 reads MNHEY; CDR2 reads SMNVEV (reference sequence). CDR3 region: CASSFASGYEQYF. The CDR3, as DNA: TGTGCCAGCAGTTTCGCTAGCGGGTACGAGCAGTACTTC.

The V call is TRBV28, the J call TRBJ1-4; 8 bases map to TRBD1. This CDR3 has 14 amino acids. Per germline, CDR1 MDHEN and CDR2 SYDVKM. V shed 6 bases, J shed 8 bases, and the junction held 8 bases outside the gene matches. Written as DNA, the CDR3 is TGTGCCAGCAGAGAACAGGGGGTGGAAGAAAAACTGTTTTTT. The encoded protein is CASREQGVEEKLFF.

V is TRBV30 and J is TRBJ2-7, with TRBD2 matching 12 bases. The junction had 2 bases not matched to a gene; V was cut back by 5 bases and J by 3 bases. The CDR3 runs to 13 residues. Germline values: CDR1 GTSNPN, CDR2 SVGIG (reference sequence). This chain's CDR3 is CAWGLAGIYEQYF. DNA for the CDR3: TGTGCCTGGGGACTAGCGGGAATCTACGAGCAGTACTTC. Complete variable domain (other parts from reference TRBV30 and TRBJ2-7): SQTIHQWPATLVQPVGSPLSLECTVEGTSNPNLYWYRQAAGRGLQLLFYSVGIGQISSEVPQNLSASRPQDRQFILSSKKLLLSDSGFYLCAWGLAGIYEQYFGPGTRLTVT.

There are a few counts of this clone. The CDR3 region has the DNA TGTGCCAGCAGTTCCTACGGGGAAGAGACCCAGTACTTC. Its translation is CASSSYGEETQYF. The V and J genes are TRBV6-6 and TRBJ2-5, with D tentatively TRBD2 (5 bases). Germline CDR1 is MNHNY and CDR2 is SVGAGI (reference sequence). The V end lost 4 bases, the J end lost 3 bases, and 9 bases lay between the germline ends. The CDR3 covers 13 residues.

Notes on this clone: The junction departs from the called germline gene at one end, perhaps through a read error. This sequence joins TRBV19 and TRBJ1-5; 10 bases fit TRBD1. CDR3 length: 17 residues. Germline CDR1 reads LNHDA; CDR2 reads SQIVND (reference sequence). CDR3 DNA: TGTGCCAGTAGTTCAAGGACAGGGGGTTATAGCAATCAGCCCCAGAATTTT. It is translated as CASSSRTGGYSNQPQNF.

V and J are TRBV5-1 and TRBJ2-1; D may be TRBD2 (6 bases). Germline loops: CDR1 SGHRS, CDR2 YFSETQ. V dropped 3 bases and J dropped 4 bases, with 14 bases sitting between them. This CDR3 is built from 15 residues. CDR3 region: CASSWSGPLYNEQFF. The CDR3 region has the DNA TGCGCCAGCAGCTGGAGCGGGCCCCTATACAATGAGCAGTTCTTC.

V and J are TRBV10-3 and TRBJ1-4, with no clear D. Germline CDR1 is ENHRY and CDR2 is SYGVKD. The CDR3 is made up of 16 amino acids. V was cut by 0 bases and J by 3 bases, with 11 bases left in between. CDR3 sequence (DNA): TGTGCCATCAGTGAGTCGACGACTGTTTCTAATGAAAAACTGTTTTTT. It is translated as CAISESTTVSNEKLFF.

CDR3 sequence reads: CASSSGTVSFYGYTF. The DNA for the CDR3 is TGTGCCAGCAGCTCCGGGACAGTCTCATTCTATGGCTACACCTTC. The chain is built from TRBV7-2 and TRBJ1-2, with TRBD1 matching over 7 bases. Germline V gene lookup returns CDR1 SGHTA and CDR2 FQGNSA. The CDR3 runs to 15 residues. V lost 4 bases to trimming and J lost 4 bases; unmatched junction nucleotides: 9.

Of note for this clone: Germline and junction disagree at one end, which may indicate a read error. The chain employs TRBV7-9 and TRBJ2-2, with TRBD2 identical over 10 bases. Germline loops: CDR1 SEHNR, CDR2 FQNEAQ (reference sequence). The CDR3 runs to 15 residues. Written as DNA, the CDR3 is TGTGCCAGCACCTTAGGGACTAGCGAGCCCGGGGAGCTGTTTTTT. Protein sequence: CASTLGTSEPGELFF.

This rearrangement joins TRBV13 to TRBJ2-7; TRBD2 matches 9 bases. CDR1 and CDR2 from the germline V gene are PRHDT and FYEKMQ (reference sequence). The CDR3 spans 14 residues. Trimming at V came to 4 bases and at J to 3 bases, leaving 4 bases not matched to a gene. CDR3 bases: TGTGCCAGCAGCTATCTAGCGGGGTTCTACGAGCAGTACTTC. Its translation is CASSYLAGFYEQYF.

The genes are TRBV19 and TRBJ2-3, with D unresolved. Germline V gene sequence: CDR1 LNHDA, CDR2 SQIVND (reference sequence). This CDR3 spans 14 amino acids. Deletions cut 3 bases from V and 3 bases from J, with 10 bases between. The CDR3 sequence: CASSIPPRTDTQYF. Here the CDR3 DNA reads TGTGCCAGTAGTATCCCCCCGCGTACAGATACGCAGTATTTT.

In nucleotides, the CDR3 is TGTGCCAGCAGCTTTCGGACAGGTGCTGGCGAGCAGTACTTC. Translation: CASSFRTGAGEQYF. The rearrangement uses TRBV7-8 and TRBJ2-7; 7 nucleotides agree with TRBD1. V lost 3 bases to trimming and J lost 6 bases; unmatched junction nucleotides: 8. The germline V gene encodes CDR1 SGHVS and CDR2 FQNEAQ. The CDR3 consists of 14 residues.

For this clone: The junction and the germline gene differ at one end; a read error may be behind it. The chain employs TRBV2 and TRBJ1-2; TRBD1 matches 7 bases. CDR3 length equals 15 residues. Germline V CDR1 and CDR2: SNHLY, FYNNEI. CDR3 sequence (DNA): TGTGCCAGCAGTGGAAACAGGGGAGCGGGCTATGGCTACCCCTTC. This translates into CASSGNRGAGYGYPF.

The genes are TRBV7-3 and TRBJ1-3; TRBD1 matches 7 bases. The CDR3 has 16 residues. Germline V CDR1 and CDR2: SGHTA, FQGTGA. J lost 1 base, V lost 5 bases, and 8 bases had no gene match. This chain's CDR3 is CASSAGTAGSGNTIYF. The DNA of the CDR3 is TGTGCCAGCAGCGCGGGGACAGCCGGTTCTGGAAACACCATATATTTT.